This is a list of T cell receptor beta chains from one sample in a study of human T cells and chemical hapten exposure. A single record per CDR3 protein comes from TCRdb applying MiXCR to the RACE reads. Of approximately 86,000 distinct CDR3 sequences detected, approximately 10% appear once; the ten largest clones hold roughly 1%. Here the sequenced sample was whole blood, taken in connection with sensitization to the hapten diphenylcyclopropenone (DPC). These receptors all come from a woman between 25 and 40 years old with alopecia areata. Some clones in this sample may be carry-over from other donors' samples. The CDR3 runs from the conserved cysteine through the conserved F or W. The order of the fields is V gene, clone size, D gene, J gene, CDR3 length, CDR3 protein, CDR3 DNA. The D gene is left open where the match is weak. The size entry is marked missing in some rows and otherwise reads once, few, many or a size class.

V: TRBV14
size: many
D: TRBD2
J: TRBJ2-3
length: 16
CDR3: CASTRLAGESTDTQYF
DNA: TGTGCCAGCACCCGACTAGCGGGAGAGTCGACAGATACGCAGTATTTT

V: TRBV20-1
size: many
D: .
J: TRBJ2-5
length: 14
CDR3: CSAGGAWPLKTQYF
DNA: TGCAGTGCCGGGGGTGCGTGGCCTCTGAAGACCCAGTACTTC

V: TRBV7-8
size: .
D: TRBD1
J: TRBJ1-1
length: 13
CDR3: CASSLGGDMYAFF
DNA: TGTGCCAGCAGCCTAGGGGGCGACATGTATGCTTTCTTT

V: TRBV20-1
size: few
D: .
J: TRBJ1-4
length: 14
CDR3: CSARDRRGGEKLFF
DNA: TGCAGTGCTAGAGATCGGAGGGGAGGCGAAAAACTGTTTTTT

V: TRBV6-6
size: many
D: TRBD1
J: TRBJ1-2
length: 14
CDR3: CASSQQGTGYGYTF
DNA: TGTGCCAGCAGCCAACAAGGGACAGGGTATGGCTACACCTTC

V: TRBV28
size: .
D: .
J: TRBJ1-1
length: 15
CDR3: CASSPSLLMNTEAFF
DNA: TGTGCCAGCAGCCCTTCCCTTCTGATGAACACTGAAGCTTTCTTT

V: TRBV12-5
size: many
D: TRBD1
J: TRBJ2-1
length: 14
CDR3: CAREKDRGYNEQFF
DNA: TGTGCTAGAGAAAAAGACAGGGGGTACAATGAGCAGTTCTTC

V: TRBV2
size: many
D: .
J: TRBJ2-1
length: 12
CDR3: CASSGSYNEQFF
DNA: TGTGCCAGCAGTGGGTCGTACAATGAGCAGTTCTTC

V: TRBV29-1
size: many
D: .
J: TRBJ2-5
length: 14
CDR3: CSVEDGNSQETQYF
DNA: TGCAGCGTTGAAGATGGGAACAGTCAAGAGACCCAGTACTTC

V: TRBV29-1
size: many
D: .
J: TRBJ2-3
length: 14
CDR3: CSVYPRFSTDTQYF
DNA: TGCAGCGTCTACCCACGATTTAGCACAGATACGCAGTATTTT

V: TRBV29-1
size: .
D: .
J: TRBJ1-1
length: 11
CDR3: CSVLWNTEAFF
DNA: TGCAGCGTTTTATGGAACACTGAAGCTTTCTTT

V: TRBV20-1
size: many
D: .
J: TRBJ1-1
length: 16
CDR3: CSASGPTRGMNTEAFF
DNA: TGCAGTGCGTCGGGCCCCACTAGGGGGATGAACACTGAAGCTTTCTTT

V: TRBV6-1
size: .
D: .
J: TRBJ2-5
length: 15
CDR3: CASSEYGIRLETQYF
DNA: TGTGCCAGCAGTGAATATGGGATCAGACTCGAGACCCAGTACTTC

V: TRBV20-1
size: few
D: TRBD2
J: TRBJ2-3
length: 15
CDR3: CSASRPAGGTDTQYF
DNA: TGCAGTGCAAGCCGCCCAGCGGGGGGCACAGATACGCAGTATTTT

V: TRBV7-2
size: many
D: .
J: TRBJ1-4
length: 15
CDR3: CASSFQLGQNEKLFF
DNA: TGTGCCAGCAGCTTTCAGTTGGGACAAAATGAAAAACTGTTTTTT

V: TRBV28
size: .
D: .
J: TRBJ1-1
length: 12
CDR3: CASSLEGGEAFF
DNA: TGTGCCAGCAGTTTAGAGGGCGGTGAAGCTTTCTTT

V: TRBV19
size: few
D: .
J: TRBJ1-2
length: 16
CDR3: CASSPNLQGQGYGYTF
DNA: TGTGCCAGTAGTCCCAATTTACAGGGTCAAGGCTATGGCTACACCTTC

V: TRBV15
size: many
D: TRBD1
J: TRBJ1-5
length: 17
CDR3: CATSKREGEGAHQPQHF
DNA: TGTGCCACCAGCAAAAGAGAGGGGGAGGGGGCACATCAGCCCCAGCATTTT

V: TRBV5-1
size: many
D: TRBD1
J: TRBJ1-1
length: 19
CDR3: CASSPERQGRVYRNTEAFF
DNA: TGCGCCAGCAGTCCAGAAAGACAGGGGAGAGTCTACAGGAACACTGAAGCTTTCTTT

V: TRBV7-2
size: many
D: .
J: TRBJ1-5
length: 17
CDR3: CASSLVAGGVSNQPQHF
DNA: TGTGCCAGCAGCTTAGTGGCAGGAGGAGTGAGCAATCAGCCCCAGCATTTT

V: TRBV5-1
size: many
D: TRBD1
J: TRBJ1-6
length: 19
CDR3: CASSLAGTGARRGSSPLHF
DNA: TGCGCCAGCAGCTTGGCCGGGACAGGGGCCCGGCGGGGGAGTTCACCCCTCCACTTT

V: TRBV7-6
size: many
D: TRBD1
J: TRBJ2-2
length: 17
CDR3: CASSRGTGGINTGELFF
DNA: TGTGCCAGCAGCCGAGGGACAGGGGGCATAAACACCGGGGAGCTGTTTTTT

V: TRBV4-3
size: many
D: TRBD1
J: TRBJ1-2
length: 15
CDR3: CASSQDIAGGYGYTF
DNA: TGCGCCAGCAGCCAAGATATCGCAGGGGGGTATGGCTACACCTTC

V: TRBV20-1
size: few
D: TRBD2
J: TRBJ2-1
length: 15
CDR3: CSATHRTSGNNEQFF
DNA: TGCAGTGCCACCCACCGGACTAGCGGGAACAATGAGCAGTTCTTC

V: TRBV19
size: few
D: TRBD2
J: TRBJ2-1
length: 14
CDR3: CASSTSGTYNEQFF
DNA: TGTGCCAGTTCGACTAGCGGGACTTACAATGAGCAGTTCTTC

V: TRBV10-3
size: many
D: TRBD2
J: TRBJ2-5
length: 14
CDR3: CAISATSGGPSQYF
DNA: TGTGCCATCAGTGCGACTAGCGGGGGGCCCTCCCAGTACTTC

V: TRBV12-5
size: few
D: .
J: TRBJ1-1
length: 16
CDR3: CASGLYLVGGPTEAFF
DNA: TGTGCTAGTGGTTTGTATTTGGTTGGCGGCCCCACTGAAGCTTTCTTT

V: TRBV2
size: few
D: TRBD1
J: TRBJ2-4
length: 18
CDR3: CASSEQSGQTLAKNIQYF
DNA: TGTGCCAGCAGTGAACAGTCGGGACAGACACTAGCCAAAAACATTCAGTACTTC

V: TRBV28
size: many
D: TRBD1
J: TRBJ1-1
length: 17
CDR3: CASSLMTGTAERTEAFF
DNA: TGTGCCAGCAGTTTAATGACAGGGACAGCCGAGCGCACTGAAGCTTTCTTT

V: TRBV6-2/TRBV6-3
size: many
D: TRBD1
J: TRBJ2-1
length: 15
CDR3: CASSHRDRSYNEQFF
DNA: TGTGCCAGCAGCCACAGGGACAGATCCTACAATGAGCAGTTCTTC

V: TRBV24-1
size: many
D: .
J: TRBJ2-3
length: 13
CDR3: CATSDLPPGAQYF
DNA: TGTGCCACCAGTGATTTGCCCCCGGGGGCGCAGTATTTT

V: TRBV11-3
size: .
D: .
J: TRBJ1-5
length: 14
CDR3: CASSLGPLLEPQHF
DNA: TGTGCCAGCAGCTTAGGACCGCTTCTGGAGCCCCAGCATTTT

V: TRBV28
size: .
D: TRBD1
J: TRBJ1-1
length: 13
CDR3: CASSHTGGTEAFF
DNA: TGTGCCAGCAGTCACACAGGGGGCACTGAAGCTTTCTTT

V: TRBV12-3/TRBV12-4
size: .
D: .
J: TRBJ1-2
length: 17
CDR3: CASSLGQGALTNYGYTF
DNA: TGTGCCAGCAGTTTAGGGCAGGGAGCCCTTACTAACTATGGCTACACCTTC

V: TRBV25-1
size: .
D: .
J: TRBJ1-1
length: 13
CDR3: CASSEYTWTEAFF
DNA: TGTGCCAGCAGTGAATATACATGGACTGAAGCTTTCTTT

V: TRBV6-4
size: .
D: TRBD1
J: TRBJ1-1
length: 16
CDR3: CASSVNAGQKNTEAFF
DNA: TGTGCCAGCAGTGTCAACGCGGGACAGAAGAACACTGAAGCTTTCTTT

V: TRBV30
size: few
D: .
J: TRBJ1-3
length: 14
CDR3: CAWVDKPSGNTIYF
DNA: TGTGCCTGGGTGGACAAGCCCTCTGGAAACACCATATATTTT

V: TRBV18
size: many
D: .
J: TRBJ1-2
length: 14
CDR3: CASSTSRETYGYTF
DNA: TGTGCCAGCTCGACAAGCAGGGAGACCTATGGCTACACCTTC

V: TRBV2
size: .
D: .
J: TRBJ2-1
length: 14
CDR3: CASKKPSSYNEQFF
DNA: TGTGCCAGCAAGAAACCGAGCTCCTACAATGAGCAGTTCTTC

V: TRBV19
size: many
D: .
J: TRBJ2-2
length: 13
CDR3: CASSISDTGELFF
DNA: TGTGCCAGTAGTATCTCGGATACCGGGGAGCTGTTTTTT

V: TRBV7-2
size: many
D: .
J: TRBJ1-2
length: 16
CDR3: CASSSTPPDSNYGYTF
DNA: TGTGCCAGCAGCTCGACCCCCCCGGACAGCAACTATGGCTACACCTTC

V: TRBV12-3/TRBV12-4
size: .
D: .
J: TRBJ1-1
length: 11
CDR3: CASSLAGTAFF
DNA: TGTGCCAGCAGTTTGGCAGGGACAGCTTTCTTT

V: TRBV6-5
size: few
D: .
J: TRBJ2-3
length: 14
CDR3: CASRRKTSTDTQYF
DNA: TGTGCCAGCAGGCGAAAGACTAGCACAGATACGCAGTATTTT

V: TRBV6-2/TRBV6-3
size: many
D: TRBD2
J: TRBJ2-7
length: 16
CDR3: CASSYKTQSGRYEQYF
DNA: TGTGCCAGCAGTTACAAGACTCAAAGCGGGAGATACGAGCAGTACTTC

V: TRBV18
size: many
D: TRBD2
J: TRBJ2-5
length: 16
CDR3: CASSPKTSGGAETQYF
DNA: TGTGCCAGCTCACCAAAGACTAGCGGGGGGGCAGAGACCCAGTACTTC

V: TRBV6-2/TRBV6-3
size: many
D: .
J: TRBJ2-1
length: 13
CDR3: CASSPDYNIVQFF
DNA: TGTGCCAGCAGTCCGGACTATAACATTGTGCAGTTCTTC

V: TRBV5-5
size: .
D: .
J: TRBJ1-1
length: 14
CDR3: CASSPPGGNTEAFF
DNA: TGTGCCAGCAGCCCACCCGGGGGTAACACTGAAGCTTTCTTT

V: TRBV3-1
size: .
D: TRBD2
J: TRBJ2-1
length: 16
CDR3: CASSQEGGGAGNEQFF
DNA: TGTGCCAGCAGCCAAGAAGGCGGGGGGGCTGGCAATGAGCAGTTCTTC

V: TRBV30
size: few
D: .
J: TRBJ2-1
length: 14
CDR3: CALGGKSSYNEQFF
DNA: TGTGCCTTGGGAGGTAAGAGCTCCTACAATGAGCAGTTCTTC

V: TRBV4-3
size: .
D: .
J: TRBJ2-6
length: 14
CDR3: CASSQEPGANVLTF
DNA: TGCGCCAGCAGCCAGGAACCTGGGGCCAACGTCCTGACTTTC

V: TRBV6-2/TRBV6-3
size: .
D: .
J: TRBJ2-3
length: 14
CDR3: CATHPETRRGTQYF
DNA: TGTGCCACCCACCCAGAGACCCGACGGGGGACGCAGTATTTT

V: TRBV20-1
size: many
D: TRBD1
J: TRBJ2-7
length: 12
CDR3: CSAYRGRDEQYF
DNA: TGCAGTGCTTACAGGGGGCGAGACGAGCAGTACTTC

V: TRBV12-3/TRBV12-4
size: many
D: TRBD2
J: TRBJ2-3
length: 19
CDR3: CASSSLGLAGDYRTDTQYF
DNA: TGTGCCAGCAGTTCCTTAGGACTAGCGGGGGACTACCGCACAGATACGCAGTATTTT

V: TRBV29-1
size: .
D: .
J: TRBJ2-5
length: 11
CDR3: CSVRTWETQYF
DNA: TGCAGCGTCCGGACCTGGGAGACCCAGTACTTC

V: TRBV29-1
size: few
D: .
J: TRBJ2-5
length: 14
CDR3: CSVALPGGQETQYF
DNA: TGCAGCGTCGCCCTTCCCGGGGGCCAAGAGACCCAGTACTTC

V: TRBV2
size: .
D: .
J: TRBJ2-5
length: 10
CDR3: CASRKETQYF
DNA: TGTGCCAGCAGGAAAGAGACCCAGTACTTC

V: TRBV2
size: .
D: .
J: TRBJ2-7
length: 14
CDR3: CASTPTASSYEQYF
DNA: TGTGCCAGCACCCCCACAGCCTCTTCCTACGAGCAGTACTTC

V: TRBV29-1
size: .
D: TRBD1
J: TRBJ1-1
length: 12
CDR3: CSVSTGGTEAFF
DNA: TGCAGCGTCTCTACAGGGGGCACTGAAGCTTTCTTT